This T cell receptor beta chain stems from a study of blood T cell repertoires in COVID-19. Study summary: Some COVID-19 samples were acute and others convalescent; all came from the United States, Italy and Spain. T cells, B-cell-depleted T cells, or PBMCs supplied cDNA or gDNA.

Per the original methods: Estimation of nucleated cell counts was performed using reference gene primer amplification. Generated by immunoSEQ multiplex PCR, the TCRdb table keeps only in-frame clones and is missing some. V and J calls and clone size are those listed in that table; D and trimming were worked out from the DNA. The sample carries under 400,000 clones, around 91% recorded once. This CDR3 contains 15 residues. The J segment lost 4 bases and the V segment lost 5 bases, leaving 11 bases of the junction unmatched. Germline CDR1 reads SGHVS; CDR2 reads FQNEAQ. Specimen: peripheral blood. This TCR derives from a man in his late teens or twenties with active or convalescent COVID-19. The chain is built from TRBV7-8 and TRBJ2-7, with 7 bases identical to TRBD1. In nucleotides, the CDR3 is TGTGCCAGCAGCGTATTAGAGGACAGGTCGTACGAGCAGTACTTC. Its translation is CASSVLEDRSYEQYF.